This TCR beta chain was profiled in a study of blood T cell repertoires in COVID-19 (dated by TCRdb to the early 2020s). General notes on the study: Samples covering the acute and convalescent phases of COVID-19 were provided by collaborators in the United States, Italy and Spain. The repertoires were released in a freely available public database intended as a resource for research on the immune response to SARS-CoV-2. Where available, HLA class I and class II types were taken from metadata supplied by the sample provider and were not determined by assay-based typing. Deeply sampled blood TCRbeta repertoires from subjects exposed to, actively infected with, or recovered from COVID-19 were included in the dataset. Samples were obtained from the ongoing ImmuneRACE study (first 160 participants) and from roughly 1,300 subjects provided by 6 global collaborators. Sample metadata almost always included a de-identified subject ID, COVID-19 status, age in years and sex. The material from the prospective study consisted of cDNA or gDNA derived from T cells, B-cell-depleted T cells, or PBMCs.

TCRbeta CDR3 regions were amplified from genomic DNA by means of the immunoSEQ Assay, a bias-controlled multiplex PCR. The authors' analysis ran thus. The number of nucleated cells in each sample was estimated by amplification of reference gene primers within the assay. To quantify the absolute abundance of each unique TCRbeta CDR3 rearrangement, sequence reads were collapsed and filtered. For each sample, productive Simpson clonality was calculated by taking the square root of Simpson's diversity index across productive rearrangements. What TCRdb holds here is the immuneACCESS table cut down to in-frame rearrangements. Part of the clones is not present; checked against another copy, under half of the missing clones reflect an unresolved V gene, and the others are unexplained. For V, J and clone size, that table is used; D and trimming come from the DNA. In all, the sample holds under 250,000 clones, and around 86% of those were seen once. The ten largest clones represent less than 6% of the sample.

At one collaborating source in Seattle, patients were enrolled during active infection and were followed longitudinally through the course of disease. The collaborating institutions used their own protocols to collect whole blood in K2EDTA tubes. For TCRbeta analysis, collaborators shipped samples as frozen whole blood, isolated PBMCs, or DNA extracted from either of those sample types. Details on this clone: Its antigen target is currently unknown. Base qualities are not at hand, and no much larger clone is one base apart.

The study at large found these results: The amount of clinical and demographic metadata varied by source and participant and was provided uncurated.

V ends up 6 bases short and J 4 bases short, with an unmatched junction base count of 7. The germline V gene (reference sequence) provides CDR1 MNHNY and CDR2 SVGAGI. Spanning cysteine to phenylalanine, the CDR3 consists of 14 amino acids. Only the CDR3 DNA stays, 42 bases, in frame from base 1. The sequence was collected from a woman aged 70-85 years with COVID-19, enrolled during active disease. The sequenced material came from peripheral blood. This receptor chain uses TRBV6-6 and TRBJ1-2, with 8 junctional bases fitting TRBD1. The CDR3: CASRRTGKGYGYTF. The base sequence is TGTGCCAGCAGACGGACAGGGAAAGGCTATGGCTACACCTTC.